This T cell receptor beta chain originates from a study of patients and donors after allogeneic stem cell transplantation. The CDR3 has 14 amino acids. Trimming pared 3 bases from V and 2 bases from J, leaving 11 bases between. Germline V gene lookup returns CDR1 SGHTS and CDR2 YDEGEE. Each CDR3 protein gets one entry after TCRdb re-called the RT-PCR reads with MiXCR. The table shows fewer than 60,000 distinct CDR3 sequences, with 13% occurring only once. This clonotype was observed many times. The chain uses TRBV5-8 and TRBJ1-1; D remains ambiguous. The sample comprised blood, either unsorted or a sorted T cell fraction (not recorded which). The receptor was isolated from a human donor who was either an allogeneic HSCT recipient or a stem cell or donor lymphocyte infusion donor (not recorded which). It is not recorded whose cells these are; they may come from a transplant donor. CDR3 bases: TGTGCCAGCAGCTACGGGCGGACCAACACTGAAGCTTTCTTT. Translating it yields CASSYGRTNTEAFF.